This T cell receptor beta chain was profiled in a study of early T cells in non-severe SARS-CoV-2 infection. Study in general: Whole-blood bulk RNA, unsorted, was sequenced, and chains were unpaired. Notes on the study in general: Matching against VDJdb likely underestimated virus-specific expansions, favoring anti-spike CD8.

V lost 0 bases, J lost 3 bases, and 5 bases lay in between. The CDR3 spans 13 residues. Germline assignment: CDR1 MNHEY and CDR2 SVGAGI. Researchers attached unique molecular identifiers to individual cDNA molecules. A single record per CDR3 protein comes from TCRdb applying MiXCR to the 5' RACE reads. In the table there are 65,000 to 75,000 distinct CDR3 sequences, roughly 13% of which are singletons. This clonotype was picked up many times. Its antigen is not known. The J gene is TRBJ1-1, the V gene TRBV6-5; D is unresolved. The clonotype originates from an adult who was a healthcare worker with PCR-confirmed SARS-CoV-2 infection or an uninfected control (not recorded which). Sequenced material: whole blood. The CDR3 nucleotides read TGTGCCAGCAGTTACTCGAAGTACACTGAAGCTTTCTTT. Protein product: CASSYSKYTEAFF.